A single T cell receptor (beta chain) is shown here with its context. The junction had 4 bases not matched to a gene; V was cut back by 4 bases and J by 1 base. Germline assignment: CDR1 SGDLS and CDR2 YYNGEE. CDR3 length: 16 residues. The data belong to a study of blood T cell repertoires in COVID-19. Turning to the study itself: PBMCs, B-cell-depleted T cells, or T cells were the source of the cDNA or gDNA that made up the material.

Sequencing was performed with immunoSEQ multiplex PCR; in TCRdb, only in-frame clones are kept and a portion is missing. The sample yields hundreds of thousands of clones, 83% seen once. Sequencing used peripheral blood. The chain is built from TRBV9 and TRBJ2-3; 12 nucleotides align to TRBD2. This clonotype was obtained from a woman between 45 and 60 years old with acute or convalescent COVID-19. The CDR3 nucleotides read TGTGCCAGCAGCACCCGACTAGCGGGGGGCACAGATACGCAGTATTTT. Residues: CASSTRLAGGTDTQYF.